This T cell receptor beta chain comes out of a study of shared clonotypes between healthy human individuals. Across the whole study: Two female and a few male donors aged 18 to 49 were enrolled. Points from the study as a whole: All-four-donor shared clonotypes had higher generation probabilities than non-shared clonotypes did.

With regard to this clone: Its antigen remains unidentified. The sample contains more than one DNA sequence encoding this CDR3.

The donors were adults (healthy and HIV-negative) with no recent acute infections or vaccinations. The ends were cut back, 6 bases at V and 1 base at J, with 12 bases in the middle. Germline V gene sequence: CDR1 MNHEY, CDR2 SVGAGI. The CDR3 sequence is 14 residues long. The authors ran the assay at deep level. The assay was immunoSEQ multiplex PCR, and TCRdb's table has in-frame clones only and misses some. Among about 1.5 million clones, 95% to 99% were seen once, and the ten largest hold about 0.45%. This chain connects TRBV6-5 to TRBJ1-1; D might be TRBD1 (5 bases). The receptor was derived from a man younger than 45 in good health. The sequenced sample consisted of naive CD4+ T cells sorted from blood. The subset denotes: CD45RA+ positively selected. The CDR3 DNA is TGTGCCAGCAGCCGCACAGGAACGAACACTGAAGCTTTCTTT. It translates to CASSRTGTNTEAFF.